The present TCR beta chain was sequenced within a study of blood T cell repertoires in COVID-19. Study details: PBMCs, B-cell-depleted T cells, or T cells provided the cDNA or gDNA that made up the material.

The protocol was immunoSEQ multiplex PCR, while the TCRdb copy is restricted to in-frame clones and leaves out a portion. The sample yields 250,000 to 350,000 clones, 70% to 90% seen once. The CDR3 consists of 16 residues. The V end lost 4 bases, the J end lost 4 bases, and 18 bases lay between the germline ends. The germline gives CDR1 LGHDT, CDR2 YNNKEL (reference sequence). This TCR derives from an older woman with acute or convalescent COVID-19. Sequencing used peripheral blood. The chain links TRBV3-1 (or the pseudogene TRBV3-2) to TRBJ2-3; D might be TRBD2 (7 bases). The CDR3 DNA follows: TGTGCCAGCAGCCTCATTGGGGGGGCGTATGCAGATACGCAGTATTTT. Translated, it gives CASSLIGGAYADTQYF.